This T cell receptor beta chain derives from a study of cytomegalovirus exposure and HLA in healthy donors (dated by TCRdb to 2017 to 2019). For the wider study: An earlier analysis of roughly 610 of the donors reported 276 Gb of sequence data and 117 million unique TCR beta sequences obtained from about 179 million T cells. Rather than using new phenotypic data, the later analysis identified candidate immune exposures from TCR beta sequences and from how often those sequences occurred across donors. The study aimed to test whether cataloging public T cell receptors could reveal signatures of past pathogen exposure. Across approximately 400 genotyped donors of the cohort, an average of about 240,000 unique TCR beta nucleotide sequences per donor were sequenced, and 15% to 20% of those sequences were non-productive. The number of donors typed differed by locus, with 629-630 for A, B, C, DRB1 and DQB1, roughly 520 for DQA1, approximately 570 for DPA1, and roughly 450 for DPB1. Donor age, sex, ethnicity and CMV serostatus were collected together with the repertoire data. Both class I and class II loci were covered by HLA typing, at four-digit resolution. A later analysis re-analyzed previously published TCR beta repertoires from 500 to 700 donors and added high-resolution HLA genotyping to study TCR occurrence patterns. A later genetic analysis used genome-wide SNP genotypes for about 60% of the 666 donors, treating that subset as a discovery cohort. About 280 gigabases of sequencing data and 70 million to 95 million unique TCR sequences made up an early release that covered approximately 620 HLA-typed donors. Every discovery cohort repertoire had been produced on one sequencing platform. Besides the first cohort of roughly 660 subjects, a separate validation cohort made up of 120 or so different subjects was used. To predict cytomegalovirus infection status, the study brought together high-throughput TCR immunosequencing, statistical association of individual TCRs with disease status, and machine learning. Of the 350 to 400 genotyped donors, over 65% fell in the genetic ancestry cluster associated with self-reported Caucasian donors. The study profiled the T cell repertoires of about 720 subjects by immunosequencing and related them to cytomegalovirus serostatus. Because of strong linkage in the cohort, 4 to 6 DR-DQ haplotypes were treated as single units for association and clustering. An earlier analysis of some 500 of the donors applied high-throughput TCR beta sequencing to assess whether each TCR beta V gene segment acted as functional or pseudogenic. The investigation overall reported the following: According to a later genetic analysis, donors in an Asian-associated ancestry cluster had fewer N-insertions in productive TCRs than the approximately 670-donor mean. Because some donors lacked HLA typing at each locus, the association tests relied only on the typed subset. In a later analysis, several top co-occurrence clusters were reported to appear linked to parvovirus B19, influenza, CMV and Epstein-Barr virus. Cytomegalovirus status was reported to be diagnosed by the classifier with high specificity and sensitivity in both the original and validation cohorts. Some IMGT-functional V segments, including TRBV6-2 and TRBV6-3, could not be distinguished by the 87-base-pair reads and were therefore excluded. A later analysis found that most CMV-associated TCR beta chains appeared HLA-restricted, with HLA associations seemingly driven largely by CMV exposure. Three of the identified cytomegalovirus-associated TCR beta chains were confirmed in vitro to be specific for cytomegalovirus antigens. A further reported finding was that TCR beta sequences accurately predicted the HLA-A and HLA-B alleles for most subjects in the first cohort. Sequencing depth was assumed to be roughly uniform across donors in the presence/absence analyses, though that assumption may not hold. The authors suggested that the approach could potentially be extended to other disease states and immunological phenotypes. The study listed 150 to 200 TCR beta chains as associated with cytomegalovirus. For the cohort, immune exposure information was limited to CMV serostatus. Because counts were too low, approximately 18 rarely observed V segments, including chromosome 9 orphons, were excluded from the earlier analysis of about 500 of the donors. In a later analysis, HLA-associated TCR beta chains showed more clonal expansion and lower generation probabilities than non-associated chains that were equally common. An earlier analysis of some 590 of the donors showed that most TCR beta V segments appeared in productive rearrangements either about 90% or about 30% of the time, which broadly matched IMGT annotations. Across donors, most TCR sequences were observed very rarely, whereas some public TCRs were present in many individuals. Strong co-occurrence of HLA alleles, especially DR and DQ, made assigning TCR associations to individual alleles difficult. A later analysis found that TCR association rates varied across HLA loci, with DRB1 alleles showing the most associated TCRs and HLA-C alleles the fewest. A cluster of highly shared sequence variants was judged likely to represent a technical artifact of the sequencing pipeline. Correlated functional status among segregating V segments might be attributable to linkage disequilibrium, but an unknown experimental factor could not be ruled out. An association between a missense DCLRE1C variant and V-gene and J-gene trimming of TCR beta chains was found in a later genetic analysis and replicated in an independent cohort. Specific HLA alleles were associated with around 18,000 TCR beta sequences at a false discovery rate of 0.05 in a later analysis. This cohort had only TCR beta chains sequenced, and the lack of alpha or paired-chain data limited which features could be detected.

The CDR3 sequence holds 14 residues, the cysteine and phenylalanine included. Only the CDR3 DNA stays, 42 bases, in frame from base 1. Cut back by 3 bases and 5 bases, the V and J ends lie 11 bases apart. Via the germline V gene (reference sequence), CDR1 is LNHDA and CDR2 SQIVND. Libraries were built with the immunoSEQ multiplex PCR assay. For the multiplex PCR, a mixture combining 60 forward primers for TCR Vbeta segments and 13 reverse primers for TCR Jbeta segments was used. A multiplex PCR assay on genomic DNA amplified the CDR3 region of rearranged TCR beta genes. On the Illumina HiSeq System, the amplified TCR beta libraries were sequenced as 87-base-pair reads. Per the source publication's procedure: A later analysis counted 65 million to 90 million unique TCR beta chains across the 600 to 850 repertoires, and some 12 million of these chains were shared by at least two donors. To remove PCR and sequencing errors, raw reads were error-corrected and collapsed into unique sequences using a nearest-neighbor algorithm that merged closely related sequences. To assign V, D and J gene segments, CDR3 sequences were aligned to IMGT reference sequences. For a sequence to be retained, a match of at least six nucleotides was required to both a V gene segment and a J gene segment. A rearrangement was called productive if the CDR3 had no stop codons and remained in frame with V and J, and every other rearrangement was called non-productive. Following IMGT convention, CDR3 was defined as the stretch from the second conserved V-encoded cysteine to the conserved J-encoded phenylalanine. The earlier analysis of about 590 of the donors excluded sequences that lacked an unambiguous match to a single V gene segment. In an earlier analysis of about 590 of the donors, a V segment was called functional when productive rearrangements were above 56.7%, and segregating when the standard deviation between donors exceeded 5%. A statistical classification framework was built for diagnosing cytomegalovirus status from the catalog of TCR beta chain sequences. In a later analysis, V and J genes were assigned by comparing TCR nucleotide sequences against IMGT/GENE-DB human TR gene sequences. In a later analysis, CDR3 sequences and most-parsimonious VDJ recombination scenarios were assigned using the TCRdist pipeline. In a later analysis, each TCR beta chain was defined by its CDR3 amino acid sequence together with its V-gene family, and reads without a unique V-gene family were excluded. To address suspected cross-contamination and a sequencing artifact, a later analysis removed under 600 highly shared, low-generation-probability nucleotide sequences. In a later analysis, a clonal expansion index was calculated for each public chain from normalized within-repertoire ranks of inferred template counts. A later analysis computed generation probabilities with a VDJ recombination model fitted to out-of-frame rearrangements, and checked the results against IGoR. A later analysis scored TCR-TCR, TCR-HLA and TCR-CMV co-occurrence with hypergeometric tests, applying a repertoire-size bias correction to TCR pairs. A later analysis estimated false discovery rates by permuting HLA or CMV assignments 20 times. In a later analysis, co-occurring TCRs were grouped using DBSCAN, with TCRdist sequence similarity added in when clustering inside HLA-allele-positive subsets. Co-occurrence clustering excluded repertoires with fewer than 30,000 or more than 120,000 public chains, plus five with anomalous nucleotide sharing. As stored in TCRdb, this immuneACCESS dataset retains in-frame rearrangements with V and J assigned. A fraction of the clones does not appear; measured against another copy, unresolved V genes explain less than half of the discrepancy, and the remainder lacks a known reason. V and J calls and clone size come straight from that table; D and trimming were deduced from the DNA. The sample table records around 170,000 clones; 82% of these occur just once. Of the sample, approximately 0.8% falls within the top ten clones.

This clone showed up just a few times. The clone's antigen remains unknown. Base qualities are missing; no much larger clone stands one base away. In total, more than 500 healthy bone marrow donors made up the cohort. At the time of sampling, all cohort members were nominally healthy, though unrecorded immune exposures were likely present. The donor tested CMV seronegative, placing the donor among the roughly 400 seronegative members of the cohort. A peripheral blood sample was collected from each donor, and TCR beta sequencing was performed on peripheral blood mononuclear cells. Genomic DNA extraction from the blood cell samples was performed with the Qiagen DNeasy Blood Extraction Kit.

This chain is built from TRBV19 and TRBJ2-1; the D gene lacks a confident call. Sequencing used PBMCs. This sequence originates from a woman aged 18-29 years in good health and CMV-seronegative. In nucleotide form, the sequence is TGTGCCAGTAGTATGACACTCCATAACAATGAGCAGTTCTTC. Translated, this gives CASSMTLHNNEQFF.